This is a list of T cell receptor beta chains from one sample in a study of a mutant IDH1 vaccine in newly diagnosed glioma. Some clones are missing from TCRdb's copy, which holds only in-frame ones; the method was immunoSEQ multiplex PCR. This table has about 32,000 clones, 80% appearing once. These receptors have no known antigen. Sequencing used PBMCs, obtained from a glioma patient whose treatment included an IDH1 peptide vaccine. All receptors derive from a middle-aged man with glioma. Some clones in this sample may be carry-over from other donors' samples. The CDR3 runs from the conserved cysteine through the conserved F or W. D genes are given only for firm matches. The listing skips clone size in some rows; elsewhere it reads once, few, many or a size class.

j_call,clone_size,v_call,d_call,cdr3_aa,cdr3_nt
TRBJ2-6,NA,TRBV6-1,NA,CASSERAGATTGANVLTF,TGTGCCAGCAGTGAACGGGCAGGGGCGACAACTGGGGCCAACGTCCTGACTTTC
TRBJ1-1,NA,TRBV5-4,TRBD1,CASSLDRGSEAFF,TGTGCCAGCAGTCTGGACAGGGGGTCTGAAGCTTTCTTT
TRBJ1-4,NA,TRBV19,NA,CASSFGGRNEKLFF,TGTGCCAGTAGTTTCGGTGGCCGGAATGAAAAACTGTTTTTT
TRBJ2-3,NA,TRBV6-5,NA,CASSYSGGRGNTQYF,TGTGCCAGCAGTTACTCGGGAGGACGGGGAAATACGCAGTATTTT
TRBJ2-7,NA,TRBV5-4,TRBD1,CASREDRGPYEQYF,TGTGCCAGCAGAGAGGACAGGGGGCCCTACGAGCAATACTTC
TRBJ1-6,NA,TRBV27,NA,CASSSDRTSSPLHF,TGTGCCAGCAGTTCCGATCGGACCTCTTCACCCCTCCACTTT
TRBJ1-2,NA,TRBV30,NA,CAWSVLGANYGYTF,TGTGCCTGGAGTGTATTAGGGGCTAACTATGGCTACACCTTC
TRBJ1-2,NA,TRBV5-6,NA,CASRGGYTF,TGTGCCAGCAGGGGTGGCTACACCTTC
TRBJ1-1,NA,TRBV19,NA,CASSIPGGANTEAFF,TGTGCCAGTAGTATACCCGGGGGGGCGAACACTGAAGCTTTCTTT
TRBJ1-3,NA,TRBV7-9,NA,CASSPPSGNTIYF,TGTGCCAGCAGCCCCCCATCTGGAAACACCATATATTTT
TRBJ2-2,NA,TRBV7-2,TRBD1,CASSSTGYLTGELFF,TGTGCCAGCAGCTCGACAGGGTATTTGACCGGGGAGCTGTTTTTT
TRBJ2-5,NA,TRBV7-3,TRBD1,CASSSTGTGGETQYF,TGTGCCAGCAGCTCAACCGGGACAGGGGGGGAGACCCAGTACTTC
TRBJ1-5,NA,TRBV10-3,TRBD1,CAISETRDRVRGPQHF,TGTGCCATCAGCGAAACCCGGGACAGGGTTCGGGGGCCCCAGCATTTT
TRBJ2-7,NA,TRBV6-1,NA,CASSDFAVRGYEQYF,TGTGCCAGCAGTGATTTTGCGGTCAGGGGCTACGAGCAGTACTTC
TRBJ1-1,NA,TRBV27,NA,CASSPGFSSRTEAFF,TGTGCCAGCAGTCCAGGATTCTCGTCCCGCACTGAAGCTTTCTTT
TRBJ2-7,NA,TRBV19,TRBD2,CASSTLAGGREQYF,TGTGCCAGTAGCACCCTAGCGGGTGGTAGAGAGCAGTACTTC
TRBJ2-5,NA,TRBV5-1,NA,CASSSYQETQYF,TGCGCCAGCAGCTCGTACCAAGAGACCCAGTACTTC
TRBJ1-2,NA,TRBV4-2,TRBD1,CASSRGQRNYGYTF,TGTGCCAGCAGCCGGGGACAGCGGAACTATGGCTACACCTTC
TRBJ1-2,NA,TRBV6-4,NA,CASRREIGANYGYTF,TGTGCCAGCAGGCGGGAAATCGGGGCTAACTATGGCTACACCTTC
TRBJ1-5,medium-sized,TRBV5-5,NA,CASTLEQGSNQPQHF,TGTGCCAGCACCCTAGAGCAGGGAAGCAATCAGCCCCAGCATTTT
TRBJ1-4,NA,TRBV28,NA,CASSLVWPTNEKLFF,TGTGCCAGCAGTTTAGTTTGGCCAACTAATGAAAAACTGTTTTTT
TRBJ1-1,NA,TRBV19,TRBD1,CASSGQGDTEAFF,TGTGCCAGTAGCGGACAGGGGGACACTGAAGCTTTCTTT
TRBJ1-1,NA,TRBV5-4,NA,CASSLQTHTEAFF,TGTGCCAGCAGCTTGCAGACTCACACTGAAGCTTTCTTT
TRBJ2-7,few,TRBV5-1,TRBD1,CASSWTGAGYEQYF,TGCGCCAGCAGCTGGACAGGGGCTGGGTACGAGCAGTACTTC
TRBJ1-5,few,TRBV5-6,NA,CASSRRFFSDQPQHF,TGTGCCAGCAGCCGGCGATTCTTCTCTGATCAGCCCCAGCATTTT
TRBJ2-7,NA,TRBV14,NA,CASSHRTAPYEQYF,TGTGCCAGCAGCCATAGGACAGCCCCCTACGAGCAGTACTTC
TRBJ1-2,NA,TRBV6-4,NA,CASSPRGNYGYTF,TGTGCCAGCAGCCCCCGCGGGAACTATGGCTACACCTTC
TRBJ1-1,few,TRBV30,NA,CAWSRFPEAFF,TGTGCCTGGAGTAGATTTCCTGAAGCTTTCTTT
TRBJ2-1,few,TRBV5-4,NA,CASSASGNEQFF,TGTGCCAGCAGCGCCTCAGGAAATGAGCAGTTCTTC
TRBJ2-1,NA,TRBV6-4,TRBD2,CASSRSRGGANEQFF,TGTGCCAGCAGTAGGTCTCGCGGGGGGGCCAATGAGCAGTTCTTC
TRBJ2-5,NA,TRBV7-2,NA,CASSLVQGPGETQYF,TGTGCCAGCAGCTTAGTTCAGGGCCCGGGGGAGACCCAGTACTTC
TRBJ2-2,NA,TRBV5-6,TRBD1,CASNLKDRRNTGELFF,TGTGCCAGCAATTTAAAGGACAGGCGGAACACCGGGGAGCTGTTTTTT
TRBJ2-5,once,TRBV7-7,NA,CASSLNLEETQYF,TGTGCTAGCAGCTTGAACCTTGAAGAGACCCAGTACTTC
TRBJ1-1,few,TRBV10-3,TRBD1,CAIRPDRGWVNTEAFF,TGTGCCATCAGGCCCGACAGGGGGTGGGTGAACACTGAAGCTTTCTTT
TRBJ1-2,NA,TRBV9,TRBD1,CASTLQGAVGYTF,TGTGCCAGCACCCTACAGGGGGCGGTTGGCTACACCTTC
TRBJ2-1,NA,TRBV29-1,TRBD1,CSVRDSSYNEQFF,TGCAGCGTCCGGGACAGCTCCTACAATGAGCAGTTCTTC